In its sample, the clone carrying this T cell receptor beta chain was seen a few times. Its antigen is not known. Germline V CDR1 and CDR2: MGHRA, YSYEKL. Trimming removed 0 bases from V and 1 base from J, with 10 bases in between. This CDR3 contains 17 residues. This specimen comes from a study of beta chain features in type 1 diabetes. Every donor provided one heparinised blood draw, which averaged approximately 120 mL. The entirety of the isolated RNA underwent reverse transcription, so expressed TCRB transcripts were sequenced. TCRdb's copy holds only in-frame clones and misses some; the assay was immunoSEQ multiplex PCR. The sample consists of under 450,000 clones, about 15% of them appearing once. General study points: For patients, the naive, central memory and Treg TCRB repertoires appeared more alike than for healthy donors.

This rearrangement joins TRBV4-1 to TRBJ2-6; TRBD2 is a possible D gene (5 bases). The specimen was naive CD4+ T cells from blood. The TCR was taken from a man aged 25 to 40 in good health. CDR3 sequence (DNA): TGCGCCAGCAGCCAAGAAGGAGGCGGGTCTGGGGCCAACGTCCTGACTTTC. Amino acid sequence: CASSQEGGGSGANVLTF.